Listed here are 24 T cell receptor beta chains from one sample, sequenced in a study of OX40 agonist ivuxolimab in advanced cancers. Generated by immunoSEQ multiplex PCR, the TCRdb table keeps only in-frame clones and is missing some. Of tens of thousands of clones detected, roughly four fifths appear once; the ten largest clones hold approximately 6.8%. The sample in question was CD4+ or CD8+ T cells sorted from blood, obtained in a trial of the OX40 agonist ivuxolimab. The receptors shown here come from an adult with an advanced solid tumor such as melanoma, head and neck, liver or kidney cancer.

CDR3 in DNA: TGTGCCAGCAGACCCACAGGGCCCGAGCAGTACGTC. It specifies CASRPTGPEQYV. This chain joins TRBV2 and TRBJ2-7, with a possible D match to TRBD1 (6 bases). V was cut by 6 bases and J by 6 bases, with 12 bases left in between. Germline V gives CDR1 SNHLY, CDR2 FYNNEI. The CDR3 is 12 residues long.

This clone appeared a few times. The chain's CDR3 is CASSAGTEGSIYF. CDR3 coding DNA: TGTGCCAGCAGCGCCGGGACAGAGGGGTCCATATATTTT. The chain is built from TRBV14 and TRBJ1-3, with TRBD1 identical over 7 bases. Germline V CDR1 and CDR2: SGHDN, FVKESK. This CDR3 spans 13 amino acids. V lost 5 bases and J lost 11; bases outside the gene matches: 9.

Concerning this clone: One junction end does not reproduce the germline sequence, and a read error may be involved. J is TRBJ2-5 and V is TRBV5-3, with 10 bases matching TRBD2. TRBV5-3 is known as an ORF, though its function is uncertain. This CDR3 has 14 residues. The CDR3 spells CASSSQREGETQYF. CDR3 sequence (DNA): TGTGCCAGCAGCTCCCAGCGGGAGGGGGAGACCCAGTACTTC.

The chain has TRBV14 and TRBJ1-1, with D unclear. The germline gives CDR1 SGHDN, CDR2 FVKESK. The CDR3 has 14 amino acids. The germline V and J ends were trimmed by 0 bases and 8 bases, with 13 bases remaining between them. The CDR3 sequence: CASSQDLRNREAFF. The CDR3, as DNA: TGTGCCAGCAGCCAAGATCTAAGGAACCGGGAAGCTTTCTTT.

The CDR3 nucleotides read TGTGCCAGCAGCTTAGCAAGGGCCCCCCCGTACTTC. Translating it yields CASSLARAPPYF. The rearrangement links TRBV7-2 to TRBJ2-5; D call uncertain. Germline values: CDR1 SGHTA, CDR2 FQGNSA. With 0 bases removed from V and 13 bases from J, the gap between germline ends came to 12 bases. The CDR3 sequence is 12 residues long.

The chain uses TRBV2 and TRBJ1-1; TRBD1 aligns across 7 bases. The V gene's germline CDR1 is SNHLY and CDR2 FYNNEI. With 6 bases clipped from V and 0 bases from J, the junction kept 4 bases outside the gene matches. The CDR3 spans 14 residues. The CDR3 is CASRKQGMNTEAFF. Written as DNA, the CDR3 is TGTGCCAGCAGGAAACAGGGGATGAACACTGAAGCTTTCTTT.

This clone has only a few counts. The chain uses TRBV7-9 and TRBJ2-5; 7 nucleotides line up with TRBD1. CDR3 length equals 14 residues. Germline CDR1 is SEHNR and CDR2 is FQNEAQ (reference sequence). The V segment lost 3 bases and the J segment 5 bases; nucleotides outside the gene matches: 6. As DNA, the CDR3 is TGTGCCAGCAGCTTCTCGACAGGGTACGAGACCCAGTACTTC. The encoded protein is CASSFSTGYETQYF.

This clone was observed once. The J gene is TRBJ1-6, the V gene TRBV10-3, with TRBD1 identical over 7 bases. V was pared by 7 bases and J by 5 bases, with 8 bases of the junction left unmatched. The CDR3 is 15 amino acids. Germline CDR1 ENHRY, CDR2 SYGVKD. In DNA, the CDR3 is TGTGCCATCACCCGGGACAGAAATAATAATTCACCCCTCCACTTT. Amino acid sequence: CAITRDRNNNSPLHF.

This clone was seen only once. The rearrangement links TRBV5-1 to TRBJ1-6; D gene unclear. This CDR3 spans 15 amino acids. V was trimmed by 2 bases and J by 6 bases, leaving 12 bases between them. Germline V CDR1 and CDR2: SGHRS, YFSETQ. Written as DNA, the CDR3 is TGCGCCAGCAGCTTATTGGAACAGCCTAATTCACCCCTCCACTTT. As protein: CASSLLEQPNSPLHF.

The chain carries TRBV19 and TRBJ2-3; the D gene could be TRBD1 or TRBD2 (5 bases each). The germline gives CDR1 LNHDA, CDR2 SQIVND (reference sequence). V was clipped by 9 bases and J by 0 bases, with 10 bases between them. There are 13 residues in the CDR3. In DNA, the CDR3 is TGTGCCAGCCGGGACCCGAGCACAGATACGCAGTATTTT. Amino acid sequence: CASRDPSTDTQYF.

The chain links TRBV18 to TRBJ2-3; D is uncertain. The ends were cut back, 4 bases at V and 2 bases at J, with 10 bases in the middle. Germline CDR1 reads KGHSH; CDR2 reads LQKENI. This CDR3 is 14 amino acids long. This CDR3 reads CASSQGSHTDTQYF. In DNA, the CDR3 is TGTGCCAGCTCACAAGGTTCCCACACAGATACGCAGTATTTT.

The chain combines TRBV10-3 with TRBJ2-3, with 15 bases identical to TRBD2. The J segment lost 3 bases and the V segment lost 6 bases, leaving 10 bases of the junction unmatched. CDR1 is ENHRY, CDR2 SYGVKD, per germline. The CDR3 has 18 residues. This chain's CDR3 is CAISPGLAGGPTTDTQYF. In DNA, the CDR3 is TGTGCCATCAGCCCCGGACTAGCGGGAGGGCCTACGACAGATACGCAGTATTTT.

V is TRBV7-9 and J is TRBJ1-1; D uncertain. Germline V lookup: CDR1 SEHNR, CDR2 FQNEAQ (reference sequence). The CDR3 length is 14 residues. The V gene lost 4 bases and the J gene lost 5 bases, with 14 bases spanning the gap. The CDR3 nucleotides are TGTGCCAGCAGCTCCCTCGGGGTGGGGACTGAAGCTTTCTTT. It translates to CASSSLGVGTEAFF.

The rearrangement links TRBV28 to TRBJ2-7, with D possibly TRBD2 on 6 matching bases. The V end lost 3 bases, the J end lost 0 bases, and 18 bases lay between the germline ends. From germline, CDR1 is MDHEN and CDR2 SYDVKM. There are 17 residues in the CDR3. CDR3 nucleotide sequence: TGTGCCAGCAGTTTGCTTTACGGGACTCCGAGCTCCTACGAGCAGTACTTC. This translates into CASSLLYGTPSSYEQYF.

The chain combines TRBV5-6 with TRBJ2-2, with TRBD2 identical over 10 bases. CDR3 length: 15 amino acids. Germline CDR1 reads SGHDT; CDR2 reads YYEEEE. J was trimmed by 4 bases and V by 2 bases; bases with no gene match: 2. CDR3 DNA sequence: TGTGCCAGCAGCTTCCCTAGCGGGGGCACCGGGGAGCTGTTTTTT. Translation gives CASSFPSGGTGELFF.

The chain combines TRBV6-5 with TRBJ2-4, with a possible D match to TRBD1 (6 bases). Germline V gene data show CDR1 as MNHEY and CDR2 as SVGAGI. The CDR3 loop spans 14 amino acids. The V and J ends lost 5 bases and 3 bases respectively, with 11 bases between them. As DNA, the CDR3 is TGTGCCAGCAGTCCTACAGGGATCAAAAACATTCAGTACTTC. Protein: CASSPTGIKNIQYF.

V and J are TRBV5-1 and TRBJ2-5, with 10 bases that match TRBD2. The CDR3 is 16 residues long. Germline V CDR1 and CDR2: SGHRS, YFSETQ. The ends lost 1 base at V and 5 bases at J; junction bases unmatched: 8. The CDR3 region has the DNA TGCGCCAGCAGCTTGAGGCTAGCGGGGGAGCGGGAGACCCAGTACTTC. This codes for CASSLRLAGERETQYF.

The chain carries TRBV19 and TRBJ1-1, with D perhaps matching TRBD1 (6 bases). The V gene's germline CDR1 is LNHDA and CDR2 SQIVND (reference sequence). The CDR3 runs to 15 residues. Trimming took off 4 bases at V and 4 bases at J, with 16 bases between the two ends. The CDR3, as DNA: TGTGCCAGTAGTAGAGGGGGGGGAATTGCCACTGAAGCTTTCTTT. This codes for CASSRGGGIATEAFF.

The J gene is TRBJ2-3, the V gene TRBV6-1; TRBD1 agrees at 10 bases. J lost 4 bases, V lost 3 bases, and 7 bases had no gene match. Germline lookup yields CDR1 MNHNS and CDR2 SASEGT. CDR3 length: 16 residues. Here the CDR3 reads CASSELTGGASDTQYF. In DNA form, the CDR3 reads TGTGCCAGCAGTGAGTTGACAGGGGGCGCTTCAGATACGCAGTATTTT.

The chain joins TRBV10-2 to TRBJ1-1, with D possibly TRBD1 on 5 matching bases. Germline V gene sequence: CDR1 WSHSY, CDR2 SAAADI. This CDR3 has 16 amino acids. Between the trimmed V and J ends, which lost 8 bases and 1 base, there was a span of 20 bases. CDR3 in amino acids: CASLLTDPHGNTEAFF. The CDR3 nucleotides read TGCGCCAGCCTCTTGACAGACCCCCATGGGAACACTGAAGCTTTCTTT.

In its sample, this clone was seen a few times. CDR3 region: CASSVAGQGFGELFF. CDR3 DNA sequence: TGTGCCAGCAGCGTAGCTGGACAGGGCTTCGGGGAGCTGTTTTTT. The rearrangement joins TRBV6-6 to TRBJ2-2; TRBD1 aligns across 8 bases. Germline CDR1 is MNHNY and CDR2 is SVGAGI (reference sequence). The V gene end was trimmed by 6 bases and the J gene end by 7 bases; junction bases not matched to a gene: 10. The CDR3 extends over 15 amino acids.

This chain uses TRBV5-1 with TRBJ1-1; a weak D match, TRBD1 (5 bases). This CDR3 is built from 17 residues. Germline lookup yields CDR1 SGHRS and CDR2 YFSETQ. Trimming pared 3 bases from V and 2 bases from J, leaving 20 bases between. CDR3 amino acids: CASSSRRGARTNTEAFF. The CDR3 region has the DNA TGCGCCAGCAGCTCCCGCCGTGGGGCTCGCACTAACACTGAAGCTTTCTTT.

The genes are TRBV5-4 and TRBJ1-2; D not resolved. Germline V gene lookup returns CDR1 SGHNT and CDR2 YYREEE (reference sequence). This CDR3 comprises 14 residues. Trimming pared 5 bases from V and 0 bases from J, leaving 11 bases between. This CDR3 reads CASSSGGANYGYTF. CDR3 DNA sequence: TGTGCCAGCAGTTCCGGCGGGGCTAACTATGGCTACACCTTC.

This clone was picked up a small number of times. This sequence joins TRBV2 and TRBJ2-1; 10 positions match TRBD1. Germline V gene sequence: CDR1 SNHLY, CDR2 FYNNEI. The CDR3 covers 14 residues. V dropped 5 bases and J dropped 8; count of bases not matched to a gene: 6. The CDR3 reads CASSRTGGDDEQFF. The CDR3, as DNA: TGTGCCAGCAGTAGGACAGGGGGAGACGATGAGCAGTTCTTC.